This is a list of T cell receptor beta chains from one sample in a study of cytomegalovirus exposure and HLA in healthy donors. Sequenced by immunoSEQ multiplex PCR; TCRdb stores in-frame clones only, minus some. The sample has about 120,000 clones; 65% to 90% are singletons. Material for sequencing was PBMCs. These receptors were collected from a woman in her twenties or thirties in good health and CMV-seronegative. Both conserved end residues are part of each CDR3. The order of the fields is J gene, clone size, V gene, D gene, CDR3 protein, CDR3 DNA. A D gene is named only where the DNA matches it firmly. Expanded clones are given a class, and other clones once, few, many or no size at all.

TRBJ2-7,-,TRBV2,-,CASSGRNYEQYF,TGTGCCAGCAGTGGGCGGAACTACGAGCAGTACTTC
TRBJ2-1,-,TRBV7-3,-,CASSLTRADEQFF,TGTGCCAGCAGCCTGACTAGGGCGGATGAGCAGTTCTTC
TRBJ1-1,few,TRBV11-2,-,CASSPAGAPNTEAFF,TGTGCCAGCAGCCCAGCAGGGGCACCGAACACTGAAGCTTTCTTT
TRBJ2-5,-,TRBV2,-,CASSDEVSQETQYF,TGTGCCAGCAGTGACGAGGTCAGCCAAGAGACCCAGTACTTC
TRBJ2-5,few,TRBV4-1,TRBD2,CASSLFLAGEETQYF,TGCGCCAGCAGCCTTTTCCTAGCGGGAGAAGAGACCCAGTACTTC
TRBJ2-5,-,TRBV19,TRBD2,CASSISLAGETQYF,TGTGCCAGTAGTATCTCACTAGCGGGAGAGACCCAGTACTTC
TRBJ1-5,few,TRBV7-9,-,CASSLGRGSQPQHF,TGTGCCAGCAGCTTAGGTAGGGGGAGTCAGCCCCAGCATTTT
TRBJ2-7,-,TRBV23-1,-,CASSKTRIHEQYF,TGCGCCAGCAGTAAAACTAGGATCCACGAGCAGTACTTC
TRBJ2-2,-,TRBV6-1,TRBD1,CASSVRTGANTGELFF,TGTGCCAGCAGTGTTAGGACAGGGGCGAACACCGGGGAGCTGTTTTTT
TRBJ2-1,-,TRBV4-1,TRBD1,CASSPLRQGPRGNEQFF,TGCGCCAGCAGCCCCTTGCGACAGGGACCAAGGGGCAATGAGCAGTTCTTC
TRBJ2-7,-,TRBV5-1,-,CASSFGLPGSYEQYF,TGCGCCAGCAGCTTTGGCCTACCAGGATCCTACGAGCAGTACTTC
TRBJ2-3,-,TRBV7-2,-,CASSLRREDTQYF,TGTGCCAGCAGCTTACGACGGGAGGATACGCAGTATTTT
TRBJ2-7,-,TRBV19,-,CASTMKAGVYEQYF,TGTGCCAGTACCATGAAGGCAGGGGTCTACGAGCAGTACTTC
TRBJ2-1,-,TRBV10-2,TRBD2,CASSQREDEQFF,TGCGCCAGCAGTCAGCGGGAGGATGAGCAGTTCTTC
TRBJ1-5,-,TRBV19,-,CASSAQAGNQPQHF,TGTGCCAGTAGTGCCCAGGCAGGGAATCAGCCCCAGCATTTT
TRBJ2-1,once,TRBV11-2,TRBD1,CASSQAGGVNEQFF,TGTGCCAGCAGTCAGGCAGGGGGCGTGAATGAGCAGTTCTTC
TRBJ2-7,many,TRBV7-6,-,CASSLEEGSYEQYF,TGTGCCAGCAGCTTAGAAGAGGGCTCCTACGAGCAGTACTTC
TRBJ2-4,few,TRBV28,TRBD1,CASSFLGTGKNIQYF,TGTGCCAGCAGTTTTCTCGGGACAGGGAAGAACATTCAGTACTTC
TRBJ1-2,once,TRBV28,TRBD1,CASSPPGQGGSYGYTF,TGTGCCAGCAGTCCACCGGGACAGGGGGGAAGCTATGGCTACACCTTC
TRBJ2-2,-,TRBV7-2,TRBD2,CASSGLAGWVTGELFF,TGTGCCAGCAGCGGACTAGCGGGATGGGTCACCGGGGAGCTGTTTTTT
TRBJ2-7,-,TRBV5-4,-,CASSLFQGIGTYEQYF,TGTGCCAGCAGCTTATTTCAGGGAATCGGTACCTACGAGCAGTACTTC
TRBJ1-5,-,TRBV4-1,-,CASSRKRNKHSNQPQHF,TGCGCCAGCAGCCGAAAGCGGAACAAACATAGCAATCAGCCCCAGCATTTT
TRBJ2-7,-,TRBV27,-,CASSLEGFSYEQYF,TGTGCCAGCAGTTTAGAGGGTTTCTCCTACGAGCAGTACTTC
TRBJ2-5,-,TRBV6-1,TRBD2,CAWGDAELDGGQYF,TGTGCCTGGGGCGACGCGGAGCTTGACGGGGGGCAGTACTTC
TRBJ2-5,-,TRBV27,TRBD2,CASSLSRTSGTGQETQYF,TGTGCCAGCAGTTTATCCCGGACTAGCGGGACAGGTCAAGAGACCCAGTACTTC
TRBJ2-1,-,TRBV4-2,TRBD2,CASSQDLGLAGTHEQFF,TGTGCCAGCAGCCAAGATCTGGGGCTAGCGGGAACCCATGAGCAGTTCTTC
TRBJ2-3,-,TRBV19,-,CASSFSDTDTQYF,TGTGCCAGTAGTTTTAGCGACACAGATACGCAGTATTTT
TRBJ1-1,-,TRBV7-2,-,CASSLEQSLRGTEAFF,TGTGCCAGCAGCTTAGAACAGTCTCTTCGCGGGACTGAAGCTTTCTTT
TRBJ1-1,-,TRBV10-3,TRBD1,CAISEGTGMNTEAFF,TGTGCCATCAGTGAGGGGACAGGCATGAACACTGAAGCTTTCTTT
TRBJ2-1,-,TRBV9,TRBD2,CASSAGTSGPEVGEQFF,TGTGCCAGCAGCGCGGGGACTAGCGGACCCGAGGTGGGTGAGCAGTTCTTC
TRBJ2-7,-,TRBV18,-,CASSPPSQYEQYF,TGTGCCAGCTCACCACCCAGTCAATACGAGCAGTACTTC
TRBJ1-2,-,TRBV5-1,-,CASSLAGRDNYGYTF,TGCGCCAGCAGCTTGGCGGGCAGGGATAACTATGGCTACACCTTC
TRBJ1-1,-,TRBV10-1,TRBD1,CASSGNRGPTEAFF,TGCGCCAGCAGTGGGAACAGGGGGCCCACTGAAGCTTTCTTT
TRBJ2-5,-,TRBV20-1,-,CSSSEGTQYF,TGCAGCTCTTCGGAGGGGACCCAGTACTTC
TRBJ1-5,-,TRBV27,-,CASSLGGGGNQPQHF,TGTGCCAGCAGTTTGGGCGGGGGCGGGAATCAGCCCCAGCATTTT
TRBJ2-4,few,TRBV28,-,CASSSLRLVPKNIQYF,TGTGCCAGCAGTTCCTTGAGACTAGTCCCCAAAAACATTCAGTACTTC
TRBJ2-5,-,TRBV28,TRBD1,CASSLDRSNQETQYF,TGTGCCAGCAGTTTGGACAGGAGTAACCAAGAGACCCAGTACTTC
TRBJ1-2,-,TRBV2,-,CASSEVVEGLSGYTF,TGTGCCAGCAGTGAAGTCGTTGAGGGACTTAGCGGCTACACCTTC
TRBJ2-7,-,TRBV5-4,TRBD2,CASSSEAGTSGYEQYF,TGTGCCAGCAGCTCGGAAGCCGGGACTAGCGGCTACGAGCAGTACTTC
TRBJ2-1,-,TRBV7-7,TRBD2,CASSLAGGDNEQFF,TGTGCTAGCAGCTTAGCGGGGGGTGACAATGAGCAGTTCTTC
TRBJ2-2,-,TRBV14,-,CASSHSLNTGELFF,TGTGCCAGCAGCCATTCCCTTAACACCGGGGAGCTGTTTTTT
TRBJ1-1,-,TRBV29-1,-,CSVEENRSGAFF,TGCAGCGTTGAAGAAAACCGTAGCGGGGCTTTCTTT
TRBJ1-1,once,TRBV10-3,-,CAISDGRGRGDTEAFF,TGTGCCATCAGTGATGGGCGCGGGCGGGGGGACACTGAAGCTTTCTTT
TRBJ1-5,-,TRBV5-6,TRBD1,CASSSDRANQPQHF,TGTGCCAGCAGCTCAGACAGGGCCAATCAGCCCCAGCATTTT
TRBJ2-1,-,TRBV19,TRBD2,CASSKTSGRRVEQFF,TGTGCCAGTAGTAAGACTAGCGGGAGAAGGGTTGAGCAGTTCTTC